This T cell receptor beta chain was documented in a study of cytomegalovirus exposure and HLA in healthy donors. V lost 1 base and J lost 6, with 15 bases in between. The CDR3 covers 15 residues. In germline, CDR1 is SEHNR, CDR2 FQNEAQ (reference sequence). The PCR employed 60 Vbeta primers together with 13 Jbeta primers. Produced via immunoSEQ multiplex PCR; TCRdb's table is partial and in-frame only. The sample contains about 63,000 clones, 75% of which appear only once. The TCR comes from a woman between 40 and 50 years old in good health and CMV-seropositive. This sequence joins TRBV7-9 and TRBJ1-2; D gene uncertain. The specimen sequenced was PBMCs. CDR3 DNA sequence: TGTGCCAGCAGCTTAGGAATGGGGTTGAGGGATGGCTACACCTTC. This codes for CASSLGMGLRDGYTF.